The rows below give T cell receptor beta chains drawn from one sample of a study of blood T cell repertoires in COVID-19. The method was immunoSEQ multiplex PCR; TCRdb's version includes in-frame clones alone and lacks a portion of them. The sample includes roughly 320,000 clones, 85% to 95% of them seen just once. Sequencing used PBMCs or T cells enriched from blood (not recorded which). The receptors were gathered from a woman aged 25 to 39 who had been exposed to COVID-19. CDR3s include the opening cysteine and the closing phenylalanine or tryptophan. Clone size is given for some rows only: seen once, a few or many times, or a class if the clone is expanded.

V gene	clone size	CDR3 protein
TRBV6-5	NA	CASSASRDSTYEQYF
TRBV27	NA	CASRTFGRGDTQYF
TRBV10-3	NA	CAISESRANTEAFF
TRBV4-1	NA	CASSQVQGAGAVFYGYTF
TRBV6-5	NA	CASSYSPATTNSPLHF
TRBV9	NA	CASSVVNGVLFF
TRBV18	NA	CASSPRKIGQPQHF
TRBV20-1	few	CSASAYRLVDEQYF
TRBV9	few	CASSVVSGENNEQFF
TRBV28	NA	CASSRPSGQQYF
TRBV28	NA	CASTQMRQGRPEAFF
TRBV6-2/TRBV6-3	NA	CASSYSPLAGTADTQYF
TRBV9	NA	CASSVGVGQGSYEQYF
TRBV18	NA	CASSKNRAGANVLTF
TRBV19	NA	CASRLELNQPQHF
TRBV3-1/TRBV3-2	NA	CASSQDPGTGNIQYF
TRBV18	once	CASSENRGRYEQYF
TRBV2	NA	CASSPWTGENIQYF
TRBV5-1	once	CASSPGGTVETEAFF
TRBV6-6	NA	CASSYFRTAVNTEAFF
TRBV9	NA	CASSYRVGVAGELFF
TRBV30	NA	CAWSVQGGSGYTF
TRBV7-2	NA	CASSSWASGGPDTQYF
TRBV12-3/TRBV12-4	NA	CASSPRQDRGYTF
TRBV14	NA	CASTEGGSPLHF
TRBV24-1	NA	CATSEPTGNSGNTIYF
TRBV19	NA	CASSLSGQGDTEAFF
TRBV14	NA	CASSLPNQPQHF
TRBV7-2	NA	CASSGGLAGDPYEQYF
TRBV4-1	NA	CASNPAGTGLNTEAFF
TRBV10-3	NA	CAISELDKNTEAFF
TRBV4-1	NA	CASSQARGGTYEQYF
TRBV7-9	NA	CASSYRTINYGYTF
TRBV7-8	few	CASSSPGQGPYEQYF
TRBV5-5	once	CASSWDRVGTDTQYF
TRBV6-6	NA	CASGMGQTSF
TRBV27	NA	CASRYGGSNTEAFF
TRBV9	NA	CATSQGGVSEQFF
TRBV2	NA	CASSQASTDTQYF